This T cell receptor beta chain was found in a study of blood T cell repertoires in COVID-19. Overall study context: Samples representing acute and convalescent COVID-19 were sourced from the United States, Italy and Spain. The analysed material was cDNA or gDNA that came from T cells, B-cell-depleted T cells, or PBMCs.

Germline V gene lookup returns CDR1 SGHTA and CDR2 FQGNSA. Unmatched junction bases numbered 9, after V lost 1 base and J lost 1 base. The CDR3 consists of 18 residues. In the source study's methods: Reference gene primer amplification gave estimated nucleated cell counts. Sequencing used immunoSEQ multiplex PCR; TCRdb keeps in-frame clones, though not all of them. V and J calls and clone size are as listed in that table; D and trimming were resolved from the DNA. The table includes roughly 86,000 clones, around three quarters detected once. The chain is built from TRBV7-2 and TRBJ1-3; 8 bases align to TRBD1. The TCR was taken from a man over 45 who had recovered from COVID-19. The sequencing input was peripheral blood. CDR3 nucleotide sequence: TGTGCCAGCAGCTTAGTACGCCCTCAGGGGGCGTCTGGAAACACCATATATTTT. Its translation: CASSLVRPQGASGNTIYF.